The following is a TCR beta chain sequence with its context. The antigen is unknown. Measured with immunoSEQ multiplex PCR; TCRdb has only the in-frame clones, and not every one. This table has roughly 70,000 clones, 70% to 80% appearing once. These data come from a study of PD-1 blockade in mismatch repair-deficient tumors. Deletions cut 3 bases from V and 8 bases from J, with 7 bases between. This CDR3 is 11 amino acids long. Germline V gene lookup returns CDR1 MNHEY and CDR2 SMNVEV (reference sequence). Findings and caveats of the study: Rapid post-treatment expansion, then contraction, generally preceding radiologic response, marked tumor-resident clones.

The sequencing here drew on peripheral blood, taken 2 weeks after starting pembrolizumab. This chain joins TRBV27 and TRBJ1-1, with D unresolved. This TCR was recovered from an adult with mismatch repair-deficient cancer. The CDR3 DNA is TGTGCCAGCAGTTTCGGCAGGGAAGCTTTCTTT. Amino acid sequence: CASSFGREAFF.